These T cell receptor beta chains were read from a single sample in a study of cytotoxic CD8 clonotypes in ibrutinib-treated CLL. Here immunoSEQ multiplex PCR was the method, and the copy in TCRdb shows in-frame clones only, minus some. The sample includes about 84,000 clones, roughly 86% of them seen just once. The source was PBMCs, collected before ibrutinib treatment. All receptors come from a human donor with chronic lymphocytic leukemia. CDR3s include the opening cysteine and the closing phenylalanine or tryptophan. D genes are given only for firm matches. Rows give clone size only sometimes, using once, few, many, or a class for an expanded clone.

D gene,V gene,J gene,clone size,CDR3 DNA,CDR3 protein
TRBD2,TRBV6-1,TRBJ2-1,once,TGTGCCAGCAGTGCTATACTAGCGAAAGCGACTAATGAGCAGTTCTTC,CASSAILAKATNEQFF
TRBD1,TRBV6-6,TRBJ2-1,NA,TGTGCCAGCAGTCCCACGGGACAGGGGCGCTACAATGAGCAGTTCTTC,CASSPTGQGRYNEQFF
TRBD1,TRBV19,TRBJ1-5,NA,TGTGCCAGTAGTCCTACCGGACAGGGAAGTCAGCCCCAGCATTTT,CASSPTGQGSQPQHF
NA,TRBV6-6,TRBJ2-1,NA,TGTGCCAGCAGTTACATCGGCGATAGCTCCTACAATGAGCAGTTCTTC,CASSYIGDSSYNEQFF
NA,TRBV5-4,TRBJ2-7,NA,TGTGCCAGCAGCCCGGAGGCGTCTTTTGGCGAGCAGTACTTC,CASSPEASFGEQYF
TRBD1,TRBV19,TRBJ1-5,NA,TGTGCCAGTAGTATTATGACAGGGCGCAATCAGCCCCAGCATTTT,CASSIMTGRNQPQHF
NA,TRBV29-1,TRBJ2-3,NA,TGCAGCGTTCAGAGAGGGGTCGATACGCAGTATTTT,CSVQRGVDTQYF
NA,TRBV11-2,TRBJ2-5,NA,TGTGCCAGCAGCTTTTCGTCTCGCCAAGAGACCCAGTACTTC,CASSFSSRQETQYF
NA,TRBV5-1,TRBJ2-5,NA,TGCGCCAGCAGCTTGGCCCGAATGGGAGTTGGAGAGACCCAGTACTTC,CASSLARMGVGETQYF
TRBD2,TRBV6-1,TRBJ2-3,NA,TGTGCCAGCAGTGCCCGACTAGCGGGAGTGCGAGATACGCAGTATTTT,CASSARLAGVRDTQYF
NA,TRBV5-1,TRBJ2-6,NA,TGCGCCAGCAGTTACGACAGGGAGGCAACCAACGTCCTGACTTTC,CASSYDREATNVLTF
NA,TRBV6-1,TRBJ2-3,NA,TGTGCCAGCCGATTCTTTGATACGCAGTATTTT,CASRFFDTQYF
TRBD2,TRBV5-1,TRBJ2-3,NA,TGCGCCAGCAGCCCACCTAGCGGGGCGAGCACAGATACGCAGTATTTT,CASSPPSGASTDTQYF
NA,TRBV7-2,TRBJ2-3,NA,TGTGCCGGGGCTAATCAACAGGGTAATACGCAGTATTTT,CAGANQQGNTQYF
TRBD2,TRBV9,TRBJ2-1,NA,TGTGCCAGCAGCGTATCTAGCGGGAGTTTCCATGAGCAGTTCTTC,CASSVSSGSFHEQFF
NA,TRBV7-2,TRBJ1-1,NA,TGTGCCAGCAGCTTAGTCAAGGGGAACACTGAAGCTTTCTTT,CASSLVKGNTEAFF
TRBD1,TRBV30,TRBJ2-7,once,TGTGCCTGGAGTCGCAGGGGGCAATACGAGCAGTACTTC,CAWSRRGQYEQYF
TRBD1,TRBV6-5,TRBJ1-4,NA,TGTGCCAGCAGTTACTCCTGGACAGGGGAAAAACTGTTTTTT,CASSYSWTGEKLFF
TRBD1,TRBV10-2,TRBJ2-7,few,TGCGCCAGCAGAGACCGACAGGGGGGCCTCTACGAGCAGTACTTC,CASRDRQGGLYEQYF
NA,TRBV9,TRBJ2-5,NA,TGTGCCAGCAGCCCGCGACGGGTACAAGAGACCCAGTACTTC,CASSPRRVQETQYF
NA,TRBV30,TRBJ1-3,NA,TGTGCCTGGAGTGCCTGGGACATAACCTCTGGAAACACCATATATTTT,CAWSAWDITSGNTIYF
TRBD1,TRBV7-8,TRBJ1-2,NA,TGTGCCAGCAGCCTCAAATCGGACAGGGGGTTACTCTATGGCTACACCTTC,CASSLKSDRGLLYGYTF
NA,TRBV7-8,TRBJ1-1,NA,TGTGCCAGCAGCTTAGCTGGTGGGCTTAGGCCCCACACTGAAGCTTTCTTT,CASSLAGGLRPHTEAFF
NA,TRBV18,TRBJ1-3,NA,TGTGCCAGCTCACCACCATGGGACTTCGGAGAGGCTGGAAACACCATATATTTT,CASSPPWDFGEAGNTIYF
TRBD2,TRBV5-5,TRBJ2-6,NA,TGTGCCAGCAGCTTGTTAAGAGCGGGAGTGGGGGCCAACGTCCTGACTTTC,CASSLLRAGVGANVLTF
NA,TRBV4-3,TRBJ2-3,NA,TGCGCCAGCAGCCCAATCCTCCGAGGTCTAACAGATACGCAGTATTTT,CASSPILRGLTDTQYF
NA,TRBV7-2,TRBJ1-5,NA,TGTGCCAGCAGTGGGCAGGGGAATCAGCCCCAGCATTTT,CASSGQGNQPQHF
TRBD2,TRBV19,TRBJ2-1,NA,TGTGCCAGTAGTATACCGGGACTAGCGGGAGTCTGGAATGAGCAGTTCTTC,CASSIPGLAGVWNEQFF
NA,TRBV9,TRBJ2-1,NA,TGTGCCAGCAGCCCTGGGGACAATGAGCAGTTCTTC,CASSPGDNEQFF
TRBD1,TRBV5-5,TRBJ1-2,few,TGTGCCAGCAGCTTGGAGGACAGGGGACATGGCTACACCTTC,CASSLEDRGHGYTF
NA,TRBV28,TRBJ2-5,NA,TGTGCCAGCAGTTTATCGCAGCAAGAGACCCAGTACTTC,CASSLSQQETQYF
TRBD1,TRBV19,TRBJ1-4,NA,TGTGCCACATCGGACAGGGGGCTCGGTGAAAAACTGTTTTTT,CATSDRGLGEKLFF
NA,TRBV5-6,TRBJ1-3,once,TGTGCCAGCAGCTTGGGTGGAGAAAGCTCTGGAAACACCATATATTTT,CASSLGGESSGNTIYF
NA,TRBV7-2,TRBJ1-2,NA,TGTGCCAGCAGCCCCTGGGATGCTGGGGGTGGCTACACCTTC,CASSPWDAGGGYTF
NA,TRBV7-9,TRBJ1-2,NA,TGTGCCAGCAGCCCAACCACGCTGGGCCATCCTTTAAGTGGCTACACCTTC,CASSPTTLGHPLSGYTF
TRBD1,TRBV29-1,TRBJ2-2,once,TGCAGCGTTATGGACAGGGGGTCGAACACCGGGGAGCTGTTTTTT,CSVMDRGSNTGELFF
NA,TRBV7-9,TRBJ2-7,NA,TGTGCCAGCAGCTCAGGGGCACTAGTTTCCGAGCAGTACTTC,CASSSGALVSEQYF
TRBD1,TRBV5-4,TRBJ1-3,NA,TGTGCCAGCAGCTACTGGGAAGGGGGCCCTGGAAACACCATATATTTT,CASSYWEGGPGNTIYF
TRBD1,TRBV7-9,TRBJ1-1,NA,TGTGCCAGCAGCTTCGGGACAGAGGACACTGAAGCTTTCTTT,CASSFGTEDTEAFF
NA,TRBV18,TRBJ2-7,NA,TGTGCCAGCTCACCCGTGTCCTACGAGCAGTACTTC,CASSPVSYEQYF
TRBD1,TRBV27,TRBJ1-1,NA,TGTGCCAGCAGCGGGACACCAGGGGGGAGGCGGACTGAAGCTTTCTTT,CASSGTPGGRRTEAFF
NA,TRBV10-2,TRBJ1-1,NA,TGCGCCAGCAGTGAGTACAAAGCCGGGGCGAACACTGAAGCTTTCTTT,CASSEYKAGANTEAFF
NA,TRBV6-5,TRBJ1-2,NA,TGTGCCAGCCGAATGGAGAGGGGGACTGGCTACACCTTC,CASRMERGTGYTF
TRBD1,TRBV9,TRBJ2-2,NA,TGTGCCAGCAGCGTAGCGGGACAGGGGGTGGCCGGGGAGCTGTTTTTT,CASSVAGQGVAGELFF
TRBD1,TRBV28,TRBJ1-2,NA,TGTGCCTCGGACAGGGGCTATGGCTACACCTTC,CASDRGYGYTF
TRBD1,TRBV19,TRBJ2-1,NA,TGTGCCAGTAAGAAAAAGTCGGGACAGGGTTTTGAGGGTGAGCAGTTCTTC,CASKKKSGQGFEGEQFF
NA,TRBV28,TRBJ1-5,NA,TGTGCCAGCAGTTTAAACTTTGGCCGGGAGCGGCGTCAGCCCCAGCATTTT,CASSLNFGRERRQPQHF
NA,TRBV10-3,TRBJ2-5,NA,TGTGCCACTTCTGTAGCCGTGGAGACCCAGTACTTC,CATSVAVETQYF
NA,TRBV6-5,TRBJ2-2,NA,TGTGCCAGCAGTTACTCGGCCGGGGAGCTGTTTTTT,CASSYSAGELFF
TRBD2,TRBV4-2,TRBJ2-2,NA,TGTGCCAGCAGCCAAGGTACACTAGCGGGTAACACCGGGGAGCTGTTTTTT,CASSQGTLAGNTGELFF